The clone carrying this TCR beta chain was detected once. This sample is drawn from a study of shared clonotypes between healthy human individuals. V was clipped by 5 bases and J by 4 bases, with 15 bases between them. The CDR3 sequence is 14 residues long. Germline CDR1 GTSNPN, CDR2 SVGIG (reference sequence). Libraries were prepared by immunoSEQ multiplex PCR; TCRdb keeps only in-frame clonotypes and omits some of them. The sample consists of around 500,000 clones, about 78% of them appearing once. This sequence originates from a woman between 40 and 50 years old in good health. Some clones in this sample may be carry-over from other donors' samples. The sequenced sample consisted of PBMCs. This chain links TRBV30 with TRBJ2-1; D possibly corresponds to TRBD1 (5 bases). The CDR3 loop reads CAWGSKQGYNEQFF. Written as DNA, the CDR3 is TGTGCCTGGGGCTCCAAGCAGGGATACAATGAGCAGTTCTTC.